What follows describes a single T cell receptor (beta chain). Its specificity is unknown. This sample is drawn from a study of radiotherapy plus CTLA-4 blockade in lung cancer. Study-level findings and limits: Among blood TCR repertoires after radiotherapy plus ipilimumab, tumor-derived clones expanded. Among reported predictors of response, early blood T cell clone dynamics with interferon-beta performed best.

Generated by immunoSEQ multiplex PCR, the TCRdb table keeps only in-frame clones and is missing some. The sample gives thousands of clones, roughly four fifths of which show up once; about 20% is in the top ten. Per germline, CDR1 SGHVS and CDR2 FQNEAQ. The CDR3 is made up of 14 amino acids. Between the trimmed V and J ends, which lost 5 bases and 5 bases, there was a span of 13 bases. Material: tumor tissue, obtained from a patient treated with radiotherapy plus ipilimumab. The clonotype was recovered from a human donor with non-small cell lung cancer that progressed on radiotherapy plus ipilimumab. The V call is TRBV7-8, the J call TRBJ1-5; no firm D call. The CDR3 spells CASSLYRTDQPQHF. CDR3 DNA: TGTGCCAGCAGCCTCTACAGAACCGATCAGCCCCAGCATTTT.